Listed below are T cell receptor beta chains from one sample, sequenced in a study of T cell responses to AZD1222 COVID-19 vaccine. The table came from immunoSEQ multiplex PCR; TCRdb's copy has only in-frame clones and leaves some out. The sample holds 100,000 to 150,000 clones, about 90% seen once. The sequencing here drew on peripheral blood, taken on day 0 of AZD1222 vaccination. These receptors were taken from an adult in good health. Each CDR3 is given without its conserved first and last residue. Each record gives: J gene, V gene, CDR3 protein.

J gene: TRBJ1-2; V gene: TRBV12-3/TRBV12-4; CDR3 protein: ASSPQGYYGYT
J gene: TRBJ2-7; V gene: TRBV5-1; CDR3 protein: ASSLLGQTYEQY
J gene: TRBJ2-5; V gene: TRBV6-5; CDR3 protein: ASSYRQDRETQY
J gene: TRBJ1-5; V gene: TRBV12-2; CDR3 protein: ASRLGTTYQPQH
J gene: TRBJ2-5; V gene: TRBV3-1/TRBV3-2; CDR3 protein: ASSPLLDREMYQETQY
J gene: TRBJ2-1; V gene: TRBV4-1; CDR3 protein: ASSQDIPPGTGAREQF
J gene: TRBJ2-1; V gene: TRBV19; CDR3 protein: ASSATSVTSREQF
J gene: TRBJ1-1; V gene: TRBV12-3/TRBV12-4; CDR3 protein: ASSPGQVEAF
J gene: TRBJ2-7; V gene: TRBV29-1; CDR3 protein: SVDSGQGTYEQY
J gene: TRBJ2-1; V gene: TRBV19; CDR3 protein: ASSIIGGSSYNEQF
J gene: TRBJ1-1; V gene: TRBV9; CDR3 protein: ASSPQSGRTNTEAF
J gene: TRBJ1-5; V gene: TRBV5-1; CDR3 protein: ASSLQGDNQPQH
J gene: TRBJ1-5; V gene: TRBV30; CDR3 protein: AWSAGGPQPQH
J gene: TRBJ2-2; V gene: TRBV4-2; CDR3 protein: ASSHRDRDTGELF
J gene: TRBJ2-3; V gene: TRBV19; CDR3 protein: ASSLGGTDTQY
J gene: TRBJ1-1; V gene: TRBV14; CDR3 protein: ASSRLTMGHLNTEAF
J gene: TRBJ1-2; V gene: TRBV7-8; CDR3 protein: ASSLGGLNYGYT
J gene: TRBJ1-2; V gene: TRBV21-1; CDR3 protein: AGSKVGLLVAYT
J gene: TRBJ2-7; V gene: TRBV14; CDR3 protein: ASSQGYEQY
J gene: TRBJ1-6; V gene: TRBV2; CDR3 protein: ASSGTANNNSPLH
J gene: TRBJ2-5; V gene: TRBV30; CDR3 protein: AWSAGARETQY
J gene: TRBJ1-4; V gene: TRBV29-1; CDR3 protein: SVGTAATNEKLF
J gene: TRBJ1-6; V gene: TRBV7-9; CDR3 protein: ASSTSTGYSPLH
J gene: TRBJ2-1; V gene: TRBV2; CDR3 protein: ASSEDGGQF
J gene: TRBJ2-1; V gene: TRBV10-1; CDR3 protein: ASSELSSGRNNEQF
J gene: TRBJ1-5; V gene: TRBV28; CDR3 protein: ASSLVQYSNQPQH
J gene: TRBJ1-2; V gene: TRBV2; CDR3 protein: ASSEANYGYT
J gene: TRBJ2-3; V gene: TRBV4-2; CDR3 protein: ASSEAPSGGAADTQY
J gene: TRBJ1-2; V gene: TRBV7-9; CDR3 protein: ASSPRTGNYGYT
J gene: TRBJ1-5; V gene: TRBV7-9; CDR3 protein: ASSPQGSGNQPQH
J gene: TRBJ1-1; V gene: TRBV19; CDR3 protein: ASSMTNTEAF
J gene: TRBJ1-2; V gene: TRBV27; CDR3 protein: ASGRTGDVDGYT
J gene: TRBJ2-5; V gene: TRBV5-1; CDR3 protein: ASSLEQETQY
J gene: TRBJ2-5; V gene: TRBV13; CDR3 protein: ASSVSGVETQY
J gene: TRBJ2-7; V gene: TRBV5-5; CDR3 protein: ASSSGQLYEQY
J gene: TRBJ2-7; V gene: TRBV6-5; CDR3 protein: ASSSTGGVQY
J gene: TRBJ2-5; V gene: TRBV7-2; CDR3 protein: ASSLWGKETQY
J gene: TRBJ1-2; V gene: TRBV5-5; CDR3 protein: ASSQGDFYGYT
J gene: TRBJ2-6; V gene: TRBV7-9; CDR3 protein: ASTKLGGAPGANVLT
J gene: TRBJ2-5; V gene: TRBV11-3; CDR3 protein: ASSLGGFSGQETQY
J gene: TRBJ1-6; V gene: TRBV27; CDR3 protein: ASSLSEGHNSPLH
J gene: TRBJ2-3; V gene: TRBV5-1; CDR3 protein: ASSFLSGGPTDTQY
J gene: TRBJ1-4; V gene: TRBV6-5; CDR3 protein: ASGGGQGALEKLF
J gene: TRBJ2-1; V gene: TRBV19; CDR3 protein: ASSILAGGFNEQF
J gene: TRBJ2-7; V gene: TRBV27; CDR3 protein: ASSLLLAGTYEQY